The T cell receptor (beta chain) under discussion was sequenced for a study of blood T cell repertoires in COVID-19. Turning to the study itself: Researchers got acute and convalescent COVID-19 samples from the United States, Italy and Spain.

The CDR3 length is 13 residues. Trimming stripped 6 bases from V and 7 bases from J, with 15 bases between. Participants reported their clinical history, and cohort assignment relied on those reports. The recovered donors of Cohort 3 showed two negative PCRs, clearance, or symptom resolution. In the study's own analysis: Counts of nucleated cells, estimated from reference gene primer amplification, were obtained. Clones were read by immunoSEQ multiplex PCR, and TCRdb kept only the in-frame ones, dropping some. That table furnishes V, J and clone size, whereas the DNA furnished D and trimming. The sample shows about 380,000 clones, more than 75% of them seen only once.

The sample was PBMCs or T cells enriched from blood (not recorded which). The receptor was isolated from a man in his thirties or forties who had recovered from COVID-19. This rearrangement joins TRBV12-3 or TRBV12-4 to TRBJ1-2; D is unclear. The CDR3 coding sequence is TGTGCCAGCAGCCTCGCCGGGGAGGTTGGCTACACCTTC. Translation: CASSLAGEVGYTF.